Judged by abundance, the clone carrying this T cell receptor beta chain is medium-sized. Its antigen is undetermined. The sample is drawn from a study of liver allograft versus peripheral blood T cells. Study-wide context: Transplanted-liver and recipient peripheral blood T cell receptor repertoires were compared.

TCRdb re-analysed the reads in MiXCR, keeping a single row per CDR3 protein. Among about 10,000 distinct CDR3 sequences listed, 19% were seen once. Study-level findings and limits: As reported, T cell receptor repertoires inside liver allografts differed from those present in peripheral blood.

V was pared by 10 bases and J by 5 bases, with 9 bases of the junction left unmatched. The length of the CDR3 is 14 residues. Germline CDR1 and CDR2: LNHDA and SQIVND (reference sequence). The genes are TRBV19 and TRBJ2-2, with TRBD1 matching over 8 bases. The source of this sequence is a human patient who had a liver transplant. Some T cells may be the graft donor's. Here the CDR3 DNA reads TGTGCCACTATCCAGGGGGCGGAAACCGGGGAGCTGTTTTTT. Translating gives CATIQGAETGELFF. The complete variable domain, with remaining parts taken from reference TRBV19 and TRBJ2-2, reads DGGITQSPKYLFRKEGQNVTLSCEQNLNHDAMYWYRQDPGQGLRLIYYSQIVNDFQKGDIAEGYSVSREKKESFPLTVTSAQKNPTAFYLCATIQGAETGELFFGEGSRLTVL.